This TCR beta chain was captured by sequencing in a study of T cell changes during pregnancy in multiple sclerosis. The protocol was immunoSEQ multiplex PCR, while the TCRdb copy is restricted to in-frame clones and leaves out a portion. The sample carries more than 95,000 clones, 85% to 95% recorded once. The V gene's germline CDR1 is MDHEN and CDR2 SYDVKM. The V end lost 6 bases, the J end lost 0 bases, and 13 bases lay between the germline ends. CDR3 size: 15 residues. J is TRBJ2-3 and V is TRBV28, with TRBD2 as a possible D gene (6 bases). The sequence was collected from a female donor with multiple sclerosis, enrolled in a pregnancy study. The sequences come from peripheral blood, collected after pregnancy. Written as DNA, the CDR3 is TGTGCCAGCAGGCAGCCCGGGACTAGCACAGATACGCAGTATTTT. It is translated as CASRQPGTSTDTQYF.